This is a list of T cell receptor beta chains from one sample in a study of cytomegalovirus exposure and HLA in healthy donors. Only in-frame clones appear in the TCRdb table, and some are missing; sequencing was by immunoSEQ multiplex PCR. Here the sample spans more than 95,000 clones, approximately 88% being singletons. The material sequenced was PBMCs. Receptors were obtained from a young man in good health and CMV-seronegative. Both conserved end residues are part of each CDR3. D genes are given only for firm matches. Part of the rows lack a size; the others show once, few, many or a class for expanded clones.

TRBJ1-2	-	-	TRBV6-6	CASRQEKSYTF	TGTGCCAGCAGACAGGAGAAAAGCTACACCTTC
TRBJ1-6	-	-	TRBV27	CASSYLQGQNSPLHF	TGTGCCAGCAGTTACCTACAGGGCCAAAATTCACCCCTCCACTTT
TRBJ2-3	-	-	TRBV28	CASSLQGWADTQYF	TGTGCCAGCAGCCTCCAGGGGTGGGCAGATACGCAGTATTTT
TRBJ1-5	TRBD1	-	TRBV6-6	CASSPGQISNQPQHF	TGTGCCAGCAGCCCGGGACAGATTAGCAATCAGCCCCAGCATTTT
TRBJ1-3	TRBD1	-	TRBV7-6	CASSNAQGRSGNTIYF	TGTGCCAGCAGCAACGCACAGGGGCGCTCTGGAAACACCATATATTTT
TRBJ1-3	-	once	TRBV7-6	CASSLDLGGSGNTIYF	TGTGCCAGCAGCCTCGATCTGGGGGGCTCTGGAAACACCATATATTTT
TRBJ2-1	-	-	TRBV6-4	CASSDSKGNPYNEQFF	TGTGCCAGCAGTGACTCAAAGGGGAATCCCTACAATGAGCAGTTCTTC
TRBJ2-7	-	-	TRBV28	CASSNRVEQYF	TGTGCCAGCAGTAACAGGGTCGAGCAGTACTTC
TRBJ2-7	-	-	TRBV5-1	CASSLETSYEQYF	TGCGCCAGCAGCTTGGAGACATCCTACGAGCAGTACTTC
TRBJ1-5	-	-	TRBV6-6	CASTQGDGQPQHF	TGTGCCAGCACACAGGGAGACGGTCAGCCCCAGCATTTT
TRBJ2-1	TRBD2	-	TRBV5-1	CASSLPGLAAVNEQFF	TGCGCCAGCAGCTTGCCCGGACTAGCGGCCGTCAATGAGCAGTTCTTC
TRBJ1-2	-	-	TRBV7-9	CASSPDYRLSYTF	TGTGCCAGCAGCCCCGATTACCGACTTAGCTACACCTTC
TRBJ2-2	-	-	TRBV30	CAWTKGAGELFF	TGTGCCTGGACCAAAGGGGCCGGGGAGCTGTTTTTT
TRBJ1-1	-	-	TRBV6-5	CASSYFPEAEAFF	TGTGCCAGCAGTTACTTCCCCGAGGCTGAAGCTTTCTTT
TRBJ1-2	-	-	TRBV5-1	CASSLESGTIYGYTF	TGCGCCAGCAGCTTGGAATCCGGGACAATTTATGGCTACACCTTC
TRBJ1-4	-	-	TRBV4-3	CASSQDGGRDEKLFF	TGCGCCAGCAGCCAGGACGGAGGTAGAGATGAAAAACTGTTTTTT
TRBJ1-1	-	-	TRBV2	CASIIGVVNTEAFF	TGTGCCAGCATCATAGGGGTTGTGAACACTGAAGCTTTCTTT
TRBJ2-5	TRBD2	-	TRBV27	CASSAGTSGQETQYF	TGTGCCAGCAGTGCAGGGACTAGCGGCCAAGAGACCCAGTACTTC
TRBJ1-5	TRBD1	-	TRBV6-4	CASSDTTGGNQPQHF	TGTGCCAGCAGTGACACGACAGGGGGGAATCAGCCCCAGCATTTT
TRBJ2-1	TRBD1	-	TRBV9	CASSDSEIGTGAYNEQFF	TGTGCCAGCAGCGACTCGGAGATAGGGACAGGAGCTTACAATGAGCAGTTCTTC
TRBJ2-7	-	once	TRBV7-2	CASSLARYYEQYF	TGTGCCAGCAGCTTAGCTCGCTACTACGAGCAGTACTTC